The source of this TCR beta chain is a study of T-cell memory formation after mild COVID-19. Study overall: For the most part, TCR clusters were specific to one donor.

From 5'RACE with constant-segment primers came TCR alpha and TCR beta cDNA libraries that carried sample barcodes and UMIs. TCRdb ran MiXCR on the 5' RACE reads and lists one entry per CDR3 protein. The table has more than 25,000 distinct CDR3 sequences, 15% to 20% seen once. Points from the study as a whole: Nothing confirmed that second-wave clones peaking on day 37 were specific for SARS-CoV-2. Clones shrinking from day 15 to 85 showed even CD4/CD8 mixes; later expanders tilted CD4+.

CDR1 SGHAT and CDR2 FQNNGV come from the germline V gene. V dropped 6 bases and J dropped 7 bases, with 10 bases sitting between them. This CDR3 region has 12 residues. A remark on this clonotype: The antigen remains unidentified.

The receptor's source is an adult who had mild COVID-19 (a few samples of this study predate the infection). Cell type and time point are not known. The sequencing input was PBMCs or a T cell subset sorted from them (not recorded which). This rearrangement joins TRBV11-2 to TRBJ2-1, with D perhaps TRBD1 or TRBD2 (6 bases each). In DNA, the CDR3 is TGTGCCAGCAGACAGGGAGGTAATGAGCAGTTCTTC. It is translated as CASRQGGNEQFF.